The sample holds a few counts of the clone carrying this T cell receptor beta chain. What it binds is not known. This table comes from immunoSEQ multiplex PCR, and its TCRdb copy is limited to in-frame clones, with some not included. The sample has under 110,000 clones, 90% seen once; the top ten hold approximately 1.2%. The data are from a study of T cell responses to AZD1222 COVID-19 vaccine. About the study: Analyses pooled second doses at about 4 or about 12 weeks. Overall study results and limits: Recipients of two AZD1222 doses showed rising Spike-specific TCR breadth and depth. Females outnumbered males among donors, who were mostly white British; clonal diversity was possibly underestimated. Of spike-specific TCRs, nearly half reportedly target regions left unmutated in variants.

The sequence came from an adult in good health. Sequencing was performed on peripheral blood, taken on day 0 of AZD1222 vaccination.

CDR3 in DNA: TGTGCCAGCAGTGAATCGGTTTTGAACACTGAAGCTTTCTTT. Translating it yields CASSESVLNTEAFF. The V gene is TRBV6-1, the J gene TRBJ1-1, with no clear D. Trimming took off 2 bases at V and 0 bases at J, with 7 bases between the two ends. CDR3 length equals 14 residues. The germline CDR1 and CDR2 sequences are MNHNS and SASEGT.